These 30 T cell receptor beta chains were sequenced from one sample in a study of cytomegalovirus exposure and HLA in healthy donors. Sequencing used immunoSEQ multiplex PCR; TCRdb keeps in-frame clones, though not all of them. The sample contains about 270,000 clones, around 86% of which appear only once. Input material: PBMCs. These receptors all come from a woman aged 18-30 years in good health and CMV-seronegative.

The CDR3 protein is CASSDSSAGAGYGYTF. The DNA for the CDR3 is TGTGCCAGCAGTGACTCGTCGGCAGGGGCTGGCTATGGCTACACCTTC. This rearrangement joins TRBV6-4 to TRBJ1-2; TRBD1 might be the D (6 bases). CDR1 is MRHNA and CDR2 is SNTAGT in the germline V gene. The CDR3 spans 16 residues. V was shortened by 0 bases and J by 4 bases, with 15 bases between the two germline ends.

The V call is TRBV4-1, the J call TRBJ2-6; 8 bases match TRBD1. The CDR3 length is 15 residues. The junction had 3 bases not matched to a gene; V was cut back by 6 bases and J by 2 bases. The germline gives CDR1 MGHRA, CDR2 YSYEKL. CDR3 sequence (DNA): TGCGCCAGCAGACCGACAGGGGCTGGGGCCAACGTCCTGACTTTC. It codes for CASRPTGAGANVLTF.

The V call is TRBV15, the J call TRBJ1-1, with 7 bases matching TRBD1. The V and J ends lost 0 bases and 4 bases, in that order; junction bases with no gene match: 11. CDR1 LNHNV and CDR2 YYDKDF come from the germline V gene (reference sequence). The CDR3 covers 17 residues. For the CDR3, the DNA is TGTGCCACCAGCAGAGAGGAGGCAGGGGGTATGAGCACTGAAGCTTTCTTT. It yields the protein CATSREEAGGMSTEAFF.

CDR3 sequence reads: CASSPRGGYYGYTF. DNA for the CDR3: TGTGCCAGCAGTCCTCGGGGGGGCTACTATGGCTACACCTTC. The chain is built from TRBV27 and TRBJ1-2, with D tentatively TRBD1 (6 bases). Germline V gene data show CDR1 as MNHEY and CDR2 as SMNVEV (reference sequence). The V end was cut by 5 bases, the J end by 3 bases, with 13 bases between. The CDR3 spans 14 residues.

The V and J genes are TRBV7-8 and TRBJ2-5; weak D call: TRBD1 (6 bases). Germline CDR1 is SGHVS and CDR2 is FQNEAQ. V was shortened by 5 bases and J by 3 bases, with 22 bases between the two germline ends. This CDR3 is 17 amino acids long. The CDR3 region is CASSPYKPRQVEETQYF. The CDR3 DNA sequence: TGTGCCAGCAGCCCTTACAAGCCCCGACAGGTGGAAGAGACCCAGTACTTC.

The rearrangement uses TRBV2 and TRBJ1-6; 9 positions agree with TRBD1. There are 15 residues in the CDR3. V trimming: 6 bases; J trimming: 7 bases; junction bases outside the gene matches: 7. Per germline, CDR1 SNHLY and CDR2 FYNNEI. The CDR3 is CASRRTGVGNSPLHF. For the CDR3, the DNA is TGTGCCAGCAGGAGGACAGGGGTCGGGAATTCACCCCTCCACTTT.

Only one count was recorded for this clone. This chain connects TRBV6-5 to TRBJ1-5, with 8 positions matching TRBD1. CDR1 is MNHEY, CDR2 SVGAGI, per germline. The V segment lost 5 bases and the J segment 7 bases; nucleotides outside the gene matches: 10. The CDR3 length is 15 residues. CDR3 residues: CASSAGQGAEQPQHF. CDR3 sequence (DNA): TGTGCCAGCAGTGCAGGTCAGGGGGCTGAACAGCCCCAGCATTTT.

The rearrangement uses TRBV30 and TRBJ1-2, with a possible D match to TRBD1 (6 bases). Trimming cost V 4 bases and J 4 bases, with 13 bases left between them. CDR1 is GTSNPN, CDR2 SVGIG, per germline (reference sequence). CDR3 length: 13 residues. CDR3: CAWTTGNSYGYTF. As DNA, the CDR3 is TGTGCCTGGACCACAGGGAACAGCTATGGCTACACCTTC.

The chain is built from TRBV30 and TRBJ2-5; D may be TRBD1 (5 bases). The V and J ends lost 2 bases and 7 bases respectively, with 17 bases between them. Per the germline V gene, CDR1 is GTSNPN and CDR2 is SVGIG (reference sequence). The CDR3 covers 14 residues. The CDR3 DNA reads TGTGCCTGGAGTAGGGAACAGGCCATGGGGACCCAGTACTTC. It codes for CAWSREQAMGTQYF.

This clone has more than one count but fewer than ten. This chain links TRBV28 with TRBJ1-1, with D hard to call. V was trimmed by 7 bases and J by 1 base, leaving 4 bases between them. Looked up from germline, CDR1 is MDHEN and CDR2 is SYDVKM. The CDR3 is made up of 11 amino acids. CDR3 region: CASNRNTEAFF. In DNA form, the CDR3 reads TGTGCCAGCAACAGGAACACTGAAGCTTTCTTT.

The CDR3 region is CASSLANQGVSYEQYF. Here the CDR3 DNA reads TGCGCCAGCAGCTTGGCCAATCAGGGGGTTTCCTACGAGCAGTACTTC. The rearrangement uses TRBV5-1 and TRBJ2-7, with 7 bases fitting TRBD1. The CDR3 is made up of 16 amino acids. J lost 1 base, V lost 0 bases, and 7 bases had no gene match. Germline assignment: CDR1 SGHRS and CDR2 YFSETQ.

This sequence joins TRBV9 and TRBJ1-1; TRBD1 is a possible D gene (5 bases). V shed 0 bases and J shed 5 bases, with 11 bases lying between them. Germline loops: CDR1 SGDLS, CDR2 YYNGEE. This CDR3 has 14 amino acids. The CDR3 is CASSVVAGGTEAFF. DNA of the CDR3: TGTGCCAGCAGCGTAGTGGCGGGGGGGACTGAAGCTTTCTTT.

This clone was seen once. Here the CDR3 reads CASKGTLANYGYTF. The CDR3 coding sequence is TGTGCCAGTAAAGGAACACTAGCTAACTATGGCTACACCTTC. V gene TRBV19 combines with J gene TRBJ1-2, with D hard to call. Germline V gives CDR1 LNHDA, CDR2 SQIVND (reference sequence). Trimming removed 7 bases at V and 0 bases at J, with 12 bases between. The CDR3 covers 14 residues. The full variable domain, with the rest looked up from reference TRBV19 and TRBJ1-2, is DGGITQSPKYLFRKEGQNVTLSCEQNLNHDAMYWYRQDPGQGLRLIYYSQIVNDFQKGDIAEGYSVSREKKESFPLTVTSAQKNPTAFYLCASKGTLANYGYTFGSGTRLTVV.

A few counts support this clone. The genes are TRBV9 and TRBJ1-5; D is possibly TRBD1 (6 bases). This CDR3 region has 13 residues. Germline loops: CDR1 SGDLS, CDR2 YYNGEE. The V end was cut by 4 bases, the J end by 7 bases, with 12 bases between. The chain's CDR3 is CASSREGDQPQHF. CDR3 sequence (DNA): TGTGCCAGCAGCCGCGAGGGGGACCAGCCCCAGCATTTT.

The chain recombines TRBV6-5 with TRBJ1-1; D gene ambiguous. Germline V lookup: CDR1 MNHEY, CDR2 SVGAGI. This CDR3 contains 12 residues. V gave up 4 bases and J gave up 1 base, with 4 bases separating them. The CDR3, as DNA: TGTGCCAGCAGTTCCGGGAACACTGAAGCTTTCTTT. Translation gives CASSSGNTEAFF.

V is TRBV5-1 and J is TRBJ1-1; 9 nucleotides line up with TRBD1. CDR1 is SGHRS, CDR2 YFSETQ, per germline. This CDR3 has 15 residues. Unmatched junction bases numbered 8, after V lost 4 bases and J lost 4 bases. The CDR3 region has the DNA TGCGCCAGCAGCGAACAGGGACAGGGATTCACTGAAGCTTTCTTT. Translation: CASSEQGQGFTEAFF.

The chain has TRBV19 and TRBJ1-5; D is uncertain. The germline V gene encodes CDR1 LNHDA and CDR2 SQIVND (reference sequence). This CDR3 has 14 residues. The V and J ends lost 2 bases and 2 bases respectively, with 7 bases between them. The CDR3 protein is CASSIRQGNQPQHF. The CDR3 DNA reads as TGTGCCAGTAGTATAAGGCAGGGCAATCAGCCCCAGCATTTT.

The V and J genes are TRBV6-5 and TRBJ1-2; 10 bases are a match to TRBD1. This CDR3 region has 14 residues. With 2 bases clipped from V and 3 bases from J, the junction kept 0 bases outside the gene matches. Germline loops: CDR1 MNHEY, CDR2 SVGAGI. The CDR3 sequence: CASSYGQGDYGYTF. CDR3 nucleotides: TGTGCCAGCAGTTACGGACAGGGGGACTATGGCTACACCTTC.

This chain uses TRBV5-6 with TRBJ2-5, with D possibly matching TRBD1 (5 bases). Deletions cut 1 base from V and 1 base from J, with 8 bases between. The CDR3 is 14 amino acids. Germline V lookup: CDR1 SGHDT, CDR2 YYEEEE. The CDR3 DNA reads TGTGCCAGCAGCTTGACAGGCTTCCAAGAGACCCAGTACTTC. It is translated as CASSLTGFQETQYF.

The chain couples TRBV19 to TRBJ1-3, with TRBD1 matching over 8 bases. The CDR3 totals 14 residues. V was clipped by 5 bases and J by 4 bases; unmatched bases: 4. Germline CDR1 reads LNHDA; CDR2 reads SQIVND (reference sequence). The CDR3 DNA reads as TGTGCCAGTAGTCTCGGGACAGGCGGAAACACCATATATTTT. This encodes CASSLGTGGNTIYF.

The chain recombines TRBV9 with TRBJ2-7, with TRBD1 matching over 7 bases. Trimming at V came to 4 bases and at J to 2 bases, leaving 12 bases not matched to a gene. The CDR3 totals 16 residues. Germline CDR1 and CDR2: SGDLS and YYNGEE. In DNA, the CDR3 is TGTGCCAGCAGCCAGGGGGTCCTACTACCTCCCTACGAGCAGTACTTC. Amino acid sequence: CASSQGVLLPPYEQYF. The full variable domain, its missing parts supplied by reference TRBV9 and TRBJ2-7, is DSGVTQTPKHLITATGQRVTLRCSPRSGDLSVYWYQQSLDQGLQFLIQYYNGEERAKGNILERFSAQQFPDLHSELNLSSLELGDSALYFCASSQGVLLPPYEQYFGPGTRLTVT.

This clone was recorded once. The V and J genes are TRBV9 and TRBJ2-3; 7 positions match TRBD2. Germline CDR1 and CDR2: SGDLS and YYNGEE. Germline trimming cut 0 bases from V and 0 bases from J; bases unmatched to any gene: 4. The CDR3 contains 16 residues. CDR3 sequence (DNA): TGTGCCAGCAGCGTAGCTTCACTAGCGAGCACAGATACGCAGTATTTT. It is translated as CASSVASLASTDTQYF.

This rearrangement joins TRBV5-4 to TRBJ2-7, with 11 bases fitting TRBD1. Per germline, CDR1 SGHNT and CDR2 YYREEE (reference sequence). With 0 bases clipped from V and 4 bases from J, the junction kept 6 bases outside the gene matches. The CDR3 is 16 amino acids. The CDR3 DNA is TGTGCCAGCAGCTTGGCCGGACAGGGGGCAAGGTACGAGCAGTACTTC. Translating it yields CASSLAGQGARYEQYF. Supplemented by reference TRBV5-4 and TRBJ2-7, the full variable domain reads ETGVTQSPTHLIKTRGQQVTLRCSSQSGHNTVSWYQQALGQGPQFIFQYYREEENGRGNFPPRFSGLQFPNYSSELNVNALELDDSALYLCASSLAGQGARYEQYFGPGTRLTVT.

The V and J genes are TRBV2 and TRBJ1-4, with D perhaps TRBD1 (5 bases). The germline V and J ends were trimmed by 3 bases and 12 bases, with 20 bases remaining between them. The CDR3 length is 15 residues. Germline assignment: CDR1 SNHLY and CDR2 FYNNEI. The CDR3 here is CASSDSPGPLGELFF. The CDR3 DNA is TGTGCCAGCAGTGACAGCCCAGGTCCCCTAGGGGAACTGTTTTTT.

The rearrangement joins TRBV27 to TRBJ2-7, with 11 bases that match TRBD1. The CDR3 is 16 residues long. Germline assignment: CDR1 MNHEY and CDR2 SMNVEV (reference sequence). The V and J ends lost 5 bases and 0 bases, in that order; junction bases with no gene match: 6. CDR3: CASSPQGQGVSYEQYF. CDR3 DNA: TGTGCCAGCAGTCCACAGGGACAGGGGGTCTCCTACGAGCAGTACTTC.

V and J are TRBV11-3 and TRBJ1-2; D is unresolved. This CDR3 is built from 16 residues. Germline CDR1 is SGHNT and CDR2 is YENEEA. V was cut by 0 bases and J by 1 base, with 12 bases left in between. The DNA of the CDR3 is TGTGCCAGCAGCTTAGATCTAACGGGTTATAACTATGGCTACACCTTC. Protein product: CASSLDLTGYNYGYTF.

CDR3 sequence (DNA): TGTGCCAGCGGCTGGGCAGAGCCCTCTGGAAACACCATATATTTT. Its translation is CASGWAEPSGNTIYF. The gene calls are TRBV6-5 and TRBJ1-3; unclear D gene. V dropped 8 bases and J dropped 0 bases, with 14 bases sitting between them. This CDR3 region has 15 residues. The germline CDR1 and CDR2 sequences are MNHEY and SVGAGI.

The chain recombines TRBV5-6 with TRBJ1-2; TRBD1 matches at 8 bases. The germline V gene has CDR1 SGHDT and CDR2 YYEEEE. This CDR3 contains 14 residues. With 4 bases clipped from V and 4 bases from J, the junction kept 6 bases outside the gene matches. The CDR3 spells CASSRLTGAYGYTF. DNA for the CDR3: TGTGCCAGCAGCCGCCTGACAGGGGCCTATGGCTACACCTTC.

CDR3 nucleotides: TGTGCCAGCAGCCCCGCGGGAGGGCCGGCCGGGGAGCTGTTTTTT. Protein: CASSPAGGPAGELFF. The V and J genes are TRBV11-3 and TRBJ2-2; TRBD2 agrees at 9 bases. V shed 5 bases and J 6 bases; nucleotides not matched to a gene: 7. This CDR3 contains 15 residues. Germline CDR1 SGHNT, CDR2 YENEEA.

The chain combines TRBV10-3 with TRBJ2-3; D is perhaps TRBD2 (5 bases). The CDR3 covers 14 residues. The germline V and J ends were trimmed by 2 bases and 7 bases, with 13 bases remaining between them. The germline V gene encodes CDR1 ENHRY and CDR2 SYGVKD. The CDR3 coding sequence is TGTGCCATCAGTGAGGACGGGATGTCAAATACGCAGTATTTT. Its protein product is CAISEDGMSNTQYF.